Listed below are T cell receptor beta chains from one sample, sequenced in a study of T cells in Graves' hyperthyroidism and ophthalmopathy. From the multiplex PCR reads, TCRdb called clonotypes with MiXCR, one entry per CDR3 protein. This table holds some 350,000 distinct CDR3 sequences, 25% found once. Input material: blood. The origin of the receptors is a man over 45 with Graves' hyperthyroidism. Both conserved end residues are part of each CDR3. Fields, in order: V gene, J gene, CDR3 protein.

>TRBV4-1|TRBJ1-6
CASSQEPQSTVNSPLHF
>TRBV2|TRBJ2-1
CASSAMDEQFF
>TRBV11-3|TRBJ2-3
CASSLAGAGSDTQYF
>TRBV6-5|TRBJ2-1
CASSYSGEAYNEQFF
>TRBV7-8|TRBJ2-7
CASSLRLNRYEQYF
>TRBV3-1|TRBJ1-1
CASSQDGIGGRNTEAFF
>TRBV28|TRBJ1-2
CASRLLGERQINYGYTF
>TRBV7-2|TRBJ1-6
CASSLGTHSPLHF
>TRBV7-3|TRBJ2-3
CASSVTPQGTDTQYF
>TRBV3-1|TRBJ2-7
CASSQGGLYEQYF